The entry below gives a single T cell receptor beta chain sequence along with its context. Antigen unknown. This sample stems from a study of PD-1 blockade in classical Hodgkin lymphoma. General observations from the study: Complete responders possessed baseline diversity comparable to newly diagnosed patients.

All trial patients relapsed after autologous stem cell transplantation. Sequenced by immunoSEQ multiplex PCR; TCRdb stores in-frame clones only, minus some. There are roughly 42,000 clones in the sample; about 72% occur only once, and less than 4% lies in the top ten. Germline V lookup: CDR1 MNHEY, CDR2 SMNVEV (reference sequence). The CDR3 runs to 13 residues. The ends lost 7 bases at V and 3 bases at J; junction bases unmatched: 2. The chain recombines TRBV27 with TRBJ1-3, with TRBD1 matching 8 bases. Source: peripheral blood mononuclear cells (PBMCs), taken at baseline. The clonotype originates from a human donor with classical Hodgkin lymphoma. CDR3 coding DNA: TGTGCCAGCACGACAGGGGTTGGAAACACCATATATTTT. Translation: CASTTGVGNTIYF.